The present T cell receptor (beta chain) was sequenced within a study of human T cells and chemical hapten exposure. Time point denoted: healthy volunteer bleed at 6 weeks. Whole blood, unfractionated, served as the material for total RNA extraction. V was cut by 4 bases and J by 0 bases, with 12 bases left in between. The CDR3 extends over 16 amino acids. Germline V gene lookup returns CDR1 MDHEN and CDR2 SYDVKM. In the library, unique molecular identifiers were attached to individual cDNA molecules. A single record per CDR3 protein comes from TCRdb applying MiXCR to the RACE reads. In the table there are 40,000 to 45,000 distinct CDR3 sequences, roughly 3.5% of which are singletons. This clonotype was recorded many times.

This receptor was obtained from a human donor in good health. Some clones in this sample may be carry-over from other donors' samples. The chain employs TRBV28 and TRBJ1-4, with D maybe TRBD1 (5 bases). Sequences were obtained from whole blood. The CDR3 sequence is CASSSAGDATNEKLFF. CDR3 sequence (DNA): TGTGCCAGCAGTTCAGCGGGGGATGCAACTAATGAAAAACTGTTTTTT.